This T cell receptor (beta chain) was recovered during a study of T-cell reconstitution after alpha-beta-depleted transplantation in children. Points from the study as a whole: Roughly two months post-transplant, alpha-beta T cells reportedly originated from several hundred graft clones that had expanded. Surviving recipient T cells and thymic progenitors accounted for the high day-60 TCRbeta diversity observed in some patients. Newly produced T cells mostly provided counts and TCRbeta diversity after one year, as hyperexpanded clones declined.

In the case of this clonotype: What it binds is not known.

This CDR3 contains 15 residues. Trimming cost V 2 bases and J 3 bases; bases outside gene matches: 3. Germline loops: CDR1 SGHRS, CDR2 YFSETQ. Unique molecular identifiers were incorporated during preparation of the TCRbeta library. One entry per CDR3 protein, called by TCRdb with MiXCR from the PCR reads. This sample has hundreds of thousands of distinct CDR3 sequences, with approximately 13% found just once. V usage is TRBV5-1 and J usage is TRBJ2-1; 9 positions agree with TRBD2. Here the sequenced sample was PBMCs, mostly from graft donor cells, taken 360 days after TCRalphabeta/CD19-depleted stem cell transplant. The TCR was taken from a male patient under 18 who had a stem cell transplant for acute myeloid leukemia, so the T cells may come from the graft donor. CDR3 sequence reads: CASSFPTSGYNEQFF. The CDR3 region has the DNA TGCGCCAGCAGCTTCCCGACTAGCGGCTACAATGAGCAGTTCTTC.